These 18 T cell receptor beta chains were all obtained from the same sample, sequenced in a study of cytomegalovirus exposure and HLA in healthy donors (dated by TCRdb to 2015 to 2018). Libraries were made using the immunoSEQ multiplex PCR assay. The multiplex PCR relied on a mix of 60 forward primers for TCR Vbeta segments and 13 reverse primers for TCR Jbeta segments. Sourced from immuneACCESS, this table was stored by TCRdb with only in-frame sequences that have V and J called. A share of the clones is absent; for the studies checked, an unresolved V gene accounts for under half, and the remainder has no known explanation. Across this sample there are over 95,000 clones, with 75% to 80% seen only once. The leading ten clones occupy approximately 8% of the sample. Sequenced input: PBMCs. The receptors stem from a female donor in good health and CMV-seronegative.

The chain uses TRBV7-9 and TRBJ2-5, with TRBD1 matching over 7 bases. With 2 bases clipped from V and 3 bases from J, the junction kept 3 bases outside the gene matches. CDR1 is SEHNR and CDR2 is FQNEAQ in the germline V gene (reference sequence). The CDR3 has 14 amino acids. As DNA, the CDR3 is TGTGCCAGCAGCTTAACCGGGACAGAAGAGACCCAGTACTTC. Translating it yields CASSLTGTEETQYF.

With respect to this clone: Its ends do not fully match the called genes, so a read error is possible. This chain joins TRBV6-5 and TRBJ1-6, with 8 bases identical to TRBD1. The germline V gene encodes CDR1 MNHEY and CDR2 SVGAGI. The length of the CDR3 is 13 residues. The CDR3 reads CASSPRGGTGRTF. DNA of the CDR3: TGTGCCAGCAGTCCACGGGGCGGGACAGGAAGAACCTTT.

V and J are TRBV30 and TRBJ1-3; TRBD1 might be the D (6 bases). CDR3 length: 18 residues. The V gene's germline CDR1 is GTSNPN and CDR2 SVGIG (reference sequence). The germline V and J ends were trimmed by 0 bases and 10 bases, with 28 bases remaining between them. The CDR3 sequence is CAWSVRRAGANFEKTIYF. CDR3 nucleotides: TGTGCCTGGAGTGTTCGTCGGGCGGGGGCCAACTTCGAGAAGACCATATATTTT. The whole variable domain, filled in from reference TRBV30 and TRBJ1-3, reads SQTIHQWPATLVQPVGSPLSLECTVEGTSNPNLYWYRQAAGRGLQLLFYSVGIGQISSEVPQNLSASRPQDRQFILSSKKLLLSDSGFYLCAWSVRRAGANFEKTIYFGEGSWLTVV.

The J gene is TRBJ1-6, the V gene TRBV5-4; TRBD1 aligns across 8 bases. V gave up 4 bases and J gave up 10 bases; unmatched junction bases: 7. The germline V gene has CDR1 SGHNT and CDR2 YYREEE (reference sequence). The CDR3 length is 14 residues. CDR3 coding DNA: TGTGCCAGCAGCCTGGGACAGGCCGTCTCACCCCTCCACTTT. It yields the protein CASSLGQAVSPLHF.

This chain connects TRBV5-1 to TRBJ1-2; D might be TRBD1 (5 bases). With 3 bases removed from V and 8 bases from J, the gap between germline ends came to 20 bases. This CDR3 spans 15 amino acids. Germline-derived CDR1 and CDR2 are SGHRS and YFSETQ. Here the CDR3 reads CASSWGGVNALGYTF. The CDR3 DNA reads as TGCGCCAGCAGCTGGGGGGGGGTGAATGCCTTGGGCTACACCTTC.

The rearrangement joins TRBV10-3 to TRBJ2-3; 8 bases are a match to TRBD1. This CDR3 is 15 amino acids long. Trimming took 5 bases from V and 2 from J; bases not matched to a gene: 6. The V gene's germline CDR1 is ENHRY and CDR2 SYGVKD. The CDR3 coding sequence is TGTGCCATCAGTACTGGACAGGGCTACACAGATACGCAGTATTTT. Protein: CAISTGQGYTDTQYF.

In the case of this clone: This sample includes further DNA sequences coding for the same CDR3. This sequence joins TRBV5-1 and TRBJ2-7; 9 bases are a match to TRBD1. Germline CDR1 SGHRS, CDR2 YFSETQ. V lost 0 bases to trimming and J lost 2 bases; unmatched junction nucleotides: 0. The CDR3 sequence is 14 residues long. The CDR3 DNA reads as TGCGCCAGCAGCTTGGGACAGGGGGCCTACGAGCAGTACTTC. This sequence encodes CASSLGQGAYEQYF. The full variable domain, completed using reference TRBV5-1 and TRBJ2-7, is KAGVTQTPRYLIKTRGQQVTLSCSPISGHRSVSWYQQTPGQGLQFLFEYFSETQRNKGNFPGRFSGRQFSNSRSEMNVSTLELGDSALYLCASSLGQGAYEQYFGPGTRLTVT.

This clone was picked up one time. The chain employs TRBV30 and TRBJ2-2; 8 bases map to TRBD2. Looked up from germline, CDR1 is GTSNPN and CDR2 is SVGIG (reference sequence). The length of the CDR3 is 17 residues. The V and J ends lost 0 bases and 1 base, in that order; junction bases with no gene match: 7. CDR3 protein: CAWSVRRSGGNTGELFF. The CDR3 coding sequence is TGTGCCTGGAGTGTTAGGAGAAGCGGGGGGAACACCGGGGAGCTGTTTTTT. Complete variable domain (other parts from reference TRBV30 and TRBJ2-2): SQTIHQWPATLVQPVGSPLSLECTVEGTSNPNLYWYRQAAGRGLQLLFYSVGIGQISSEVPQNLSASRPQDRQFILSSKKLLLSDSGFYLCAWSVRRSGGNTGELFFGEGSRLTVL.

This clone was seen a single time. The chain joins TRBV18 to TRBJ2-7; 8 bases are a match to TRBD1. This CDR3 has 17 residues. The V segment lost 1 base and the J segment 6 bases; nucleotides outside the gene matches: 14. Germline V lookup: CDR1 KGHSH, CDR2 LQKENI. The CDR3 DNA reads TGTGCCAGCTCACCACAGAGACTCTACGGGACAGGAGCCGAGCAGTACTTC. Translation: CASSPQRLYGTGAEQYF.

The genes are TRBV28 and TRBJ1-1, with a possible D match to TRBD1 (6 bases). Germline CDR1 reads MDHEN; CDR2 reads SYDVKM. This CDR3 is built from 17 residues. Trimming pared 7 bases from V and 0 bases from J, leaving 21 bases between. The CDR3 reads CASKILSAGQLNTEAFF. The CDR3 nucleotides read TGTGCCAGCAAAATTCTCTCAGCGGGACAACTGAACACTGAAGCTTTCTTT.

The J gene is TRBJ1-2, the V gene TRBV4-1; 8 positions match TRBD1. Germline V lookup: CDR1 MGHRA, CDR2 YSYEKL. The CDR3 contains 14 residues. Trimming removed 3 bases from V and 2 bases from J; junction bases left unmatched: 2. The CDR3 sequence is CASSQRQGNYGYTF. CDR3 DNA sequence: TGCGCCAGCAGCCAGAGACAGGGGAACTATGGCTACACCTTC.

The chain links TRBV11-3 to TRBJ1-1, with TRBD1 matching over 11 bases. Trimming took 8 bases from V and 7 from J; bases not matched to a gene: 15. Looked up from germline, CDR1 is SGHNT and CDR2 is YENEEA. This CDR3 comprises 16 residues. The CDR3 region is CASSLEGGQGEREAFF. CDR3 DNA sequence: TGTGCCAGCTCGCTAGAGGGGGGACAGGGGGAACGTGAAGCTTTCTTT.

The CDR3 sequence: CATSRGGGSEAFF. In nucleotides, the CDR3 is TGTGCCACCAGCAGAGGAGGAGGGTCTGAAGCTTTCTTT. This chain connects TRBV15 to TRBJ1-1; D not resolved. Germline CDR1 is LNHNV and CDR2 is YYDKDF (reference sequence). V lost 1 base, J lost 6 bases, and 9 bases lay in between. This CDR3 has 13 residues.

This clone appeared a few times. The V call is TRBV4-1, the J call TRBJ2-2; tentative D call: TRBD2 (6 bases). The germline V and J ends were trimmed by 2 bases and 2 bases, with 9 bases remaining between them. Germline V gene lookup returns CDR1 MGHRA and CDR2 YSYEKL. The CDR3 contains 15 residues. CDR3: CASSQLAINTGELFF. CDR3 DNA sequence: TGCGCCAGCAGCCAACTAGCGATTAACACCGGGGAGCTGTTTTTT.

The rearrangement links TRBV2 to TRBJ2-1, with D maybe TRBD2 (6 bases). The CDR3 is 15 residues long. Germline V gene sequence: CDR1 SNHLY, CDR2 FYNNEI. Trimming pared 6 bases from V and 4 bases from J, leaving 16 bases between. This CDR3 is CASSPAGGAYNEQFF. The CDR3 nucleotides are TGTGCCAGCAGCCCTGCCGGGGGAGCTTACAATGAGCAGTTCTTC.

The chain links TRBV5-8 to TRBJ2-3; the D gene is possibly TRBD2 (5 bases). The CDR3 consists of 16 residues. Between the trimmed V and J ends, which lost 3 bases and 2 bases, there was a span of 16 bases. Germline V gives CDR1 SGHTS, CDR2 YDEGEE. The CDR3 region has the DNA TGTGCCAGCAGCTACCGGGGTCCTGGCATCACAGATACGCAGTATTTT. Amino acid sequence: CASSYRGPGITDTQYF.

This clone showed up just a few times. The CDR3 spells CSASTGHSYTF. The DNA for the CDR3 is TGCAGTGCTTCTACAGGGCACAGCTACACCTTC. J is TRBJ1-2 and V is TRBV20-1; TRBD1 is a possible D gene (6 bases). The CDR3 covers 11 residues. The germline V and J ends were trimmed by 5 bases and 9 bases, with 13 bases remaining between them. Germline V gene data show CDR1 as DFQATT and CDR2 as SNEGSKA (reference sequence).

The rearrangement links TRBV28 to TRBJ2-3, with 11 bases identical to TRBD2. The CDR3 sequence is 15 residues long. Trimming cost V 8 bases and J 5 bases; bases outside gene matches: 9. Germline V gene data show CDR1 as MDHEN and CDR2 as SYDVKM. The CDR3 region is CASSGLAAAGDTQYF. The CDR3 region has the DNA TGTGCCAGCTCGGGACTAGCGGCAGCGGGAGATACGCAGTATTTT.